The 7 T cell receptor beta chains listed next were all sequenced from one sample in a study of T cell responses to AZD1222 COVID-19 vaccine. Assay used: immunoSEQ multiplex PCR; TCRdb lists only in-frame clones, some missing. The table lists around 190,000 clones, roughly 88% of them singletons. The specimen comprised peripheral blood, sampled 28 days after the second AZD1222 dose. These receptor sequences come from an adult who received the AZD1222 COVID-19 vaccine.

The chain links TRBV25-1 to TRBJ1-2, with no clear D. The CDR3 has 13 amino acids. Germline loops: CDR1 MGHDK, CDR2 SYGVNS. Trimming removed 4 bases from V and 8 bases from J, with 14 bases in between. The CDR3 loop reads CASSVLRGGGYTF. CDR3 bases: TGTGCCAGCAGTGTTCTGCGGGGTGGCGGCTACACCTTC.

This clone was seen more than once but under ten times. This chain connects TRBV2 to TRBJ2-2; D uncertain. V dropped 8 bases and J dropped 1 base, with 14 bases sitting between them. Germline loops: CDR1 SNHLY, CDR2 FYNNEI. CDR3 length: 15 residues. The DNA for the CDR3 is TGTGCCAGCTCGGATCTAGTGGGGAACACCGGGGAGCTGTTTTTT. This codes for CASSDLVGNTGELFF.

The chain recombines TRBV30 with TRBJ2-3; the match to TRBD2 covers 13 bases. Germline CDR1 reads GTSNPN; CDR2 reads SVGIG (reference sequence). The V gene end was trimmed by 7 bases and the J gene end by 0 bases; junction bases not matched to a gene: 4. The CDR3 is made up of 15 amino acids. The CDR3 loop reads CASGLAGTSTDTQYF. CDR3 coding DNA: TGTGCCTCGGGACTAGCGGGGACTAGCACAGATACGCAGTATTTT.

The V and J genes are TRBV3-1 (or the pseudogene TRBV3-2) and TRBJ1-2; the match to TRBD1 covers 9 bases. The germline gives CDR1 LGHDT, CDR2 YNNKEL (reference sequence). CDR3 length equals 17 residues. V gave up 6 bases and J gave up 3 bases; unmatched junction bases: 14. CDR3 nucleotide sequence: TGTGCCAGCAGTGATAGTGGGACAGGGTTTGTCTACTATGGCTACACCTTC. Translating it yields CASSDSGTGFVYYGYTF.

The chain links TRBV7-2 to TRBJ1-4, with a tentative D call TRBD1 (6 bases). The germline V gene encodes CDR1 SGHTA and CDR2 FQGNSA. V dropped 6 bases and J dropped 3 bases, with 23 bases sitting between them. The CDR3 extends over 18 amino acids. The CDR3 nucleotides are TGTGCCAGCAGTCCTGGGATGATCCTGGGGGCAGCTAATGAAAAACTGTTTTTT. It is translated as CASSPGMILGAANEKLFF.

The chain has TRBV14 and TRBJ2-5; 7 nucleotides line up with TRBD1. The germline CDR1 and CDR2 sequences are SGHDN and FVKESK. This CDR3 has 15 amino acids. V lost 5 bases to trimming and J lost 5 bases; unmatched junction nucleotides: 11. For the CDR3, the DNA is TGTGCCAGCAGCTCGAAGGGGGCTGGTCCCGAGACCCAGTACTTC. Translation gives CASSSKGAGPETQYF. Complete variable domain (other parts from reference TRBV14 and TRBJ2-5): EAGVTQFPSHSVIEKGQTVTLRCDPISGHDNLYWYRRVMGKEIKFLLHFVKESKQDESGMPNNRFLAERTGGTYSTLKVQPAELEDSGVYFCASSSKGAGPETQYFGPGTRLLVL.

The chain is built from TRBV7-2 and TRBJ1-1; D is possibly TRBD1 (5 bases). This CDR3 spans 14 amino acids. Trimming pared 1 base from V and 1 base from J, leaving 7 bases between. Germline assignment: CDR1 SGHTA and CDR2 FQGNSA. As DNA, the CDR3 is TGTGCCAGCAGCTTAGGGGGACCGAACACTGAAGCTTTCTTT. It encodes CASSLGGPNTEAFF.